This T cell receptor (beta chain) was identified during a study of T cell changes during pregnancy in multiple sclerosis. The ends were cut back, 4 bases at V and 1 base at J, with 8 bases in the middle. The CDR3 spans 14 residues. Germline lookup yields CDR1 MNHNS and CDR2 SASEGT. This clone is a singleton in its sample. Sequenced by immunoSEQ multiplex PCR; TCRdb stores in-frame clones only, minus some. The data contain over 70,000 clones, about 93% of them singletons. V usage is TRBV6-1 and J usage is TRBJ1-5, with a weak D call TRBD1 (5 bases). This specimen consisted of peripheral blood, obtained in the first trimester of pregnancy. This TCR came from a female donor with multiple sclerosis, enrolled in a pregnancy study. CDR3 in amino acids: CASSVAGSNQPQHF. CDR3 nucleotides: TGTGCCAGCAGTGTTGCAGGGAGCAATCAGCCCCAGCATTTT.